Below are 19 T cell receptor beta chains sequenced from a single sample in a study of blood T cell repertoires in COVID-19. Libraries were prepared by immunoSEQ multiplex PCR; TCRdb keeps only in-frame clonotypes and omits some of them. Among some 210,000 clones, around 90% were seen once, and the ten largest hold around 6.5%. The sample comprised peripheral blood. The receptors come from a man aged 60 to 75 who had recovered from COVID-19.

The chain combines TRBV28 with TRBJ2-7; 8 bases line up with TRBD1. J was trimmed by 3 bases and V by 5 bases; bases with no gene match: 3. In germline, CDR1 is MDHEN, CDR2 SYDVKM. The CDR3 totals 13 residues. CDR3: CASSQGADYEQYF. The CDR3 DNA follows: TGTGCCAGCAGTCAGGGGGCGGACTACGAGCAGTACTTC.

The chain couples TRBV28 to TRBJ2-1, with D possibly TRBD2 on 5 matching bases. CDR1 MDHEN and CDR2 SYDVKM come from the germline V gene. This CDR3 contains 16 residues. Trimming took off 5 bases at V and 2 bases at J, with 16 bases between the two ends. Here the CDR3 reads CASSLLSGGPYNEQFF. CDR3 bases: TGTGCCAGCAGTCTTCTGAGCGGAGGCCCCTACAATGAGCAGTTCTTC.

Points on this clone: The sample carries other DNA sequences with the same CDR3. The chain carries TRBV19 and TRBJ1-1, with a tentative D call TRBD1 (5 bases). Looked up from germline, CDR1 is LNHDA and CDR2 is SQIVND (reference sequence). Trimming removed 4 bases at V and 1 base at J, with 7 bases between. The CDR3 spans 13 residues. CDR3 nucleotide sequence: TGTGCCAGTAGTAGGCAGGGGAACACTGAAGCTTTCTTT. Protein: CASSRQGNTEAFF.

The J gene is TRBJ2-2, the V gene TRBV6-5; TRBD1 is a possible D gene (6 bases). The CDR3 covers 16 residues. The V end was cut by 2 bases, the J end by 4 bases, with 14 bases between. Germline CDR1 is MNHEY and CDR2 is SVGAGI. CDR3 region: CASSYTSGAVTGELFF. DNA of the CDR3: TGTGCCAGCAGTTACACGTCAGGGGCGGTCACCGGGGAGCTGTTTTTT.

DNA for the CDR3: TGTGCCAGCAGCGGAGGTACTGGCGGGGGGGTCTTAGGGCAGTTCTTC. Translated: CASSGGTGGGVLGQFF. V usage is TRBV9 and J usage is TRBJ2-1, with 9 bases that match TRBD2. CDR3 length: 16 amino acids. The J segment lost 12 bases and the V segment lost 3 bases, leaving 16 bases of the junction unmatched. Germline V lookup: CDR1 SGDLS, CDR2 YYNGEE.

The chain uses TRBV18 and TRBJ2-3; possibly TRBD1 for D (6 bases). V lost 3 bases to trimming and J lost 2 bases, with 12 bases between them. This CDR3 has 15 amino acids. Per germline, CDR1 KGHSH and CDR2 LQKENI. The CDR3 here is CASSPAGDNTDTQYF. The CDR3 coding sequence is TGTGCCAGCTCACCCGCCGGGGACAACACAGATACGCAGTATTTT.

The chain has TRBV5-8 and TRBJ1-2; TRBD1 is a possible D gene (6 bases). The ends were cut back, 6 bases at V and 2 bases at J, with 17 bases in the middle. Germline values: CDR1 SGHTS, CDR2 YDEGEE. CDR3 length equals 15 residues. The DNA of the CDR3 is TGTGCCAGCACCCTATCCGGGGGGCCGAACTATGGCTACACCTTC. Residues: CASTLSGGPNYGYTF.

The rearrangement links TRBV7-3 to TRBJ1-1; D is uncertain. CDR3 length: 14 amino acids. V was clipped by 1 base and J by 5 bases, with 11 bases between them. The germline V gene encodes CDR1 SGHTA and CDR2 FQGTGA. CDR3 protein: CASSLITGLTEAFF. In nucleotides, the CDR3 is TGTGCCAGCAGCTTAATTACTGGGCTGACTGAAGCTTTCTTT. Full variable domain (rest looked up from reference TRBV7-3 and TRBJ1-1): GAGVSQTPSNKVTEKGKYVELRCDPISGHTALYWYRQSLGQGPEFLIYFQGTGAADDSGLPNDRFFAVRPEGSVSTLKIQRTERGDSAVYLCASSLITGLTEAFFGQGTRLTVV.

The V and J genes are TRBV6-5 and TRBJ1-1, with 7 bases identical to TRBD1. V lost 6 bases and J lost 1; bases outside the gene matches: 8. CDR3 length: 15 residues. Germline CDR1 is MNHEY and CDR2 is SVGAGI. The CDR3 spells CASRGTASQNTEAFF. The DNA for the CDR3 is TGTGCCAGCAGAGGGACAGCCTCCCAGAACACTGAAGCTTTCTTT.

The chain is built from TRBV19 and TRBJ1-1, with TRBD1 matching over 9 bases. CDR3 length: 16 amino acids. CDR1 is LNHDA, CDR2 SQIVND, per germline (reference sequence). Unmatched junction bases numbered 7, after V lost 1 base and J lost 4 bases. The CDR3: CASSIAYRGLVTEAFF. In DNA form, the CDR3 reads TGTGCCAGTAGTATAGCTTACAGGGGGCTTGTCACTGAAGCTTTCTTT.

V usage is TRBV28 and J usage is TRBJ1-2, with 7 bases lining up with TRBD1. V was clipped by 11 bases and J by 4 bases; unmatched bases: 4. The CDR3 runs 11 residues. CDR1 MDHEN and CDR2 SYDVKM come from the germline V gene. The CDR3 loop reads CAGQDFYGYTF. Written as DNA, the CDR3 is TGTGCCGGACAGGACTTCTATGGCTACACCTTC.

The CDR3 spells CASSKDGVPYEQYF. The CDR3 region has the DNA TGTGCCAGCTCAAAGGACGGGGTTCCCTACGAGCAGTACTTC. The chain couples TRBV18 to TRBJ2-7, with D possibly TRBD2 on 5 matching bases. This CDR3 spans 14 amino acids. From germline, CDR1 is KGHSH and CDR2 LQKENI. Trimming stripped 5 bases from V and 2 bases from J, with 13 bases between.

The rearrangement uses TRBV11-2 and TRBJ2-3; TRBD2 is a possible D gene (6 bases). The germline V gene has CDR1 SGHAT and CDR2 FQNNGV. V lost 4 bases and J 6 bases, leaving 8 bases between the germline ends. The CDR3 consists of 12 residues. The CDR3 here is CASSSLADTQYF. CDR3 bases: TGTGCCAGCAGCTCTCTAGCGGATACGCAGTATTTT.

The chain carries TRBV27 and TRBJ1-2; 9 bases are shared with TRBD1. This CDR3 spans 15 amino acids. With 6 bases clipped from V and 4 bases from J, the junction kept 9 bases outside the gene matches. Germline CDR1 is MNHEY and CDR2 is SMNVEV (reference sequence). In DNA, the CDR3 is TGTGCCAGCAGACCCCAGACAGGGGGAAGCTATGGCTACACCTTC. This codes for CASRPQTGGSYGYTF.

The chain is built from TRBV3-1 (or the pseudogene TRBV3-2) and TRBJ1-4; unclear D gene. The ends were cut back, 4 bases at V and 0 bases at J, with 6 bases in the middle. The CDR3 runs 14 residues. CDR1 and CDR2 (germline): LGHDT, YNNKEL (reference sequence). The CDR3 bases are TGTGCCAGCAGCCTGAGAACAACTAATGAAAAACTGTTTTTT. This gives the protein CASSLRTTNEKLFF.

The V gene is TRBV7-8, the J gene TRBJ2-1, with D perhaps TRBD2 (5 bases). V was pared by 5 bases and J by 0 bases, with 14 bases between. Germline CDR1 reads SGHVS; CDR2 reads FQNEAQ. This CDR3 comprises 16 residues. CDR3 sequence: CASSPRGQSSYNEQFF. The CDR3 DNA reads as TGTGCCAGCAGCCCTAGAGGGCAGAGCTCCTACAATGAGCAGTTCTTC. Variable domain in full (rest from reference TRBV7-8 and TRBJ2-1): GAGVSQSPRYKVAKRGQDVALRCDPISGHVSLFWYQQALGQGPEFLTYFQNEAQLDKSGLPSDRFFAERPEGSVSTLKIQRTQQEDSAVYLCASSPRGQSSYNEQFFGPGTRLTVL.

The rearrangement joins TRBV5-4 to TRBJ2-3; D ambiguous. V was cut by 4 bases and J by 0 bases, with 15 bases left in between. The CDR3 consists of 16 residues. Germline lookup yields CDR1 SGHNT and CDR2 YYREEE (reference sequence). The CDR3 DNA reads as TGTGCCAGCAGCCCTTCCGGCGGATGGAGCACAGATACGCAGTATTTT. It translates to CASSPSGGWSTDTQYF.

The chain uses TRBV28 and TRBJ2-1; 10 bases are shared with TRBD2. The CDR3 runs 15 residues. V lost 7 bases to trimming and J lost 7 bases; unmatched junction nucleotides: 10. Germline lookup yields CDR1 MDHEN and CDR2 SYDVKM. CDR3 coding DNA: TGTGCCAGCATCTCGAGCGGGAGGGCCCCTAATGAGCAGTTCTTC. It specifies CASISSGRAPNEQFF.

This chain joins TRBV4-2 and TRBJ1-2; 9 bases line up with TRBD1. This CDR3 contains 15 residues. V shed 4 bases, J shed 1 base, and the junction held 4 bases outside the gene matches. Looked up from germline, CDR1 is LGHNA and CDR2 is YNFKEQ. The CDR3 is CASSPGQGFNYGYTF. The CDR3, as DNA: TGTGCCAGCAGCCCGGGACAGGGCTTTAACTATGGCTACACCTTC.